This T cell receptor (beta chain) stems from a study of regulatory dendritic cells for organ transplantation. The CDR3 extends over 13 amino acids. Per the germline V gene, CDR1 is SEHNR and CDR2 is FQNEAQ (reference sequence). The germline V and J ends were trimmed by 3 bases and 7 bases, with 9 bases remaining between them. Clones were sequenced by immunoSEQ multiplex PCR, and TCRdb holds only the in-frame ones, with some missing. The sample holds around 30,000 clones; approximately 77% are singletons and the top ten take roughly 0.4%. The chain combines TRBV7-9 with TRBJ1-4; TRBD1 might be the D (5 bases). The clonotype was recovered from a human donor in good health. Sequenced: naive CD8+ T cells from blood. Described subset: CD45RA+ naive T cells. In DNA, the CDR3 is TGTGCCAGCAGCTTGGCGGGGGGTGAAAAACTGTTTTTT. This translates into CASSLAGGEKLFF.